Given below is one T cell receptor (beta chain) in context. The table came from immunoSEQ multiplex PCR; TCRdb's copy has only in-frame clones and leaves some out. The sample includes around 94,000 clones, roughly 88% of them seen just once. CDR3 size: 15 residues. The J segment lost 1 base and the V segment lost 6 bases, leaving 9 bases of the junction unmatched. CDR1 and CDR2 (germline): SGHTA, FQGNSA. The entry originates in a study of OX40 agonist ivuxolimab in advanced cancers. The TCR was taken from an adult with an advanced solid tumor such as melanoma, head and neck, liver or kidney cancer. Sample: CD4+ or CD8+ T cells sorted from blood, taken in a trial of the OX40 agonist ivuxolimab. The V gene is TRBV7-2, the J gene TRBJ2-7; TRBD2 matches 7 bases. CDR3 nucleotide sequence: TGTGCCAGCAGTCAAGGACACGGGGGGTCCTACGAGCAGTACTTC. This encodes CASSQGHGGSYEQYF.